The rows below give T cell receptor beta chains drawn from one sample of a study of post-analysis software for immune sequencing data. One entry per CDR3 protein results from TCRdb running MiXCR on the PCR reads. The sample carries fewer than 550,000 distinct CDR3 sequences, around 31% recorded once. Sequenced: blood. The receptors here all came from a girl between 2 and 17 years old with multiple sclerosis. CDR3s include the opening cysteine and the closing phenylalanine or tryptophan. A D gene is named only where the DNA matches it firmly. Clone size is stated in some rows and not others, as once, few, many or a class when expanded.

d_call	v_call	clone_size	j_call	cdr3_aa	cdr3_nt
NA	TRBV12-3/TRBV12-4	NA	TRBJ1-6	CASTTNSPLHF	TGTGCCAGCACTACTAATTCACCCCTCCACTTT
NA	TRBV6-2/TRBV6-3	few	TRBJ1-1	CASIGQANTEAFF	TGTGCCAGCATAGGGCAGGCGAACACTGAAGCTTTCTTT
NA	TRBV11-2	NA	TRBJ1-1	CASSFGGPEAFF	TGTGCCAGCAGCTTTGGGGGACCTGAAGCTTTCTTT
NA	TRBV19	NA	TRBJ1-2	CASSTSLRGNYGYTF	TGTGCCAGTAGCACATCGCTCCGGGGGAACTATGGCTACACCTTC
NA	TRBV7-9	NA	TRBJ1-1	CASSPMGNTEAFF	TGTGCCAGCAGCCCTATGGGGAACACTGAAGCTTTCTTT
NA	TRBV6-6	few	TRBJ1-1	CASSYGSTGFVEAFF	TGTGCCAGCAGTTACGGATCAACAGGGTTTGTTGAAGCTTTCTTT
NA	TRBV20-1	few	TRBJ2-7	CSARTWTNYEQYF	TGCAGTGCTAGAACCTGGACAAACTACGAGCAGTACTTC
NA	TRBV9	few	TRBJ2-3	CASSVAQDTQYF	TGTGCCAGCAGCGTAGCCCAAGATACGCAGTATTTT
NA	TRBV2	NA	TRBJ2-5	CASRNEETQYF	TGTGCCAGCAGAAACGAAGAGACCCAGTACTTC
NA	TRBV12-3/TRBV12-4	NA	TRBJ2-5	CASSLEGLLRETQYF	TGTGCCAGCAGTTTAGAGGGACTCCTAAGAGAGACCCAGTACTTC
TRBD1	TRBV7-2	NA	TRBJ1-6	CASSPRTGANSPLHF	TGTGCCAGCAGCCCCCGGACAGGGGCTAATTCACCCCTCCACTTT
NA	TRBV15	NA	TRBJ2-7	CATSSETSTEQYF	TGTGCCACCAGCAGTGAGACCTCTACCGAGCAGTACTTC
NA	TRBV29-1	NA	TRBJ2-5	CSVEDRRGETQYF	TGCAGCGTTGAAGATCGCAGGGGTGAGACCCAGTACTTC
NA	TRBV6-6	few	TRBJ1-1	CATRIELGAGNTEAFF	TGTGCCACCAGAATCGAGTTGGGCGCCGGGAACACTGAAGCTTTCTTT
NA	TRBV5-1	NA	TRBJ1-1	CASSLEPTLTEAFF	TGCGCCAGCAGCTTGGAGCCGACGCTCACTGAAGCTTTCTTT
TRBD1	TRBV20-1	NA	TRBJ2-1	CSARDGDRDYNERFF	TGCAGTGCTAGGGACGGGGACAGGGATTACAATGAGCGGTTCTTC
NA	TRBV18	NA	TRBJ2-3	CASSTGTTDTQYF	TGTGCCAGTTCAACGGGGACGACAGATACGCAGTATTTT
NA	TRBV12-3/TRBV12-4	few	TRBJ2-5	CASSWDNQETQYF	TGTGCCAGCAGTTGGGACAACCAAGAGACCCAGTACTTC
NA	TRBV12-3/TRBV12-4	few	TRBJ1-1	CASSSLGVPGNTEAFF	TGTGCCAGCAGTTCTCTGGGGGTCCCGGGGAACACTGAAGCTTTCTTT
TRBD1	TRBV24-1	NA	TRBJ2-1	CATSEPTGNYNEQFF	TGTGCCACCAGTGAGCCGACAGGGAACTACAATGAGCAGTTCTTC
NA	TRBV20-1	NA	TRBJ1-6	CSARDPAASNSPLHF	TGCAGTGCTAGAGATCCCGCAGCTTCTAATTCACCCCTCCACTTT
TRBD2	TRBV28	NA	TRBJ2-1	CASSSWGRGAYNEQFF	TGTGCCAGCAGTTCATGGGGGCGGGGGGCCTACAATGAGCAGTTCTTC
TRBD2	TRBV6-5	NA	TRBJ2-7	CASSRERGAVYEQYF	TGTGCCAGCAGTCGTGAGCGGGGGGCGGTCTACGAGCAGTACTTC
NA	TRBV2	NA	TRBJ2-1	CASSEEVSAQFF	TGTGCCAGCAGTGAAGAGGTCTCGGCACAGTTCTTC
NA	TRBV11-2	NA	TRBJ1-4	CASSSRVERDEKLFF	TGTGCCAGCAGCTCCAGGGTGGAGAGGGATGAAAAACTGTTTTTT
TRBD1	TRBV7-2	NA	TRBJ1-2	CASSPWDRDGKGYTF	TGTGCCAGCAGCCCCTGGGACAGGGACGGAAAGGGCTACACCTTC
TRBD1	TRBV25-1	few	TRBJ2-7	CASSYRGAPYF	TGTGCCAGCAGCTACAGGGGCGCTCCGTACTTC
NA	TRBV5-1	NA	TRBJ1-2	CASSLAVDRTLGYTF	TGCGCCAGCAGCTTGGCCGTAGACAGGACATTAGGCTACACCTTC
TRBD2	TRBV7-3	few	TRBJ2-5	CASSARLAGHNEQYF	TGTGCCAGCAGCGCGAGACTAGCGGGGCACAATGAGCAGTACTTC
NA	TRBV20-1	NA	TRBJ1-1	CSARDGYPNAEAFF	TGCAGTGCTAGAGATGGGTATCCCAACGCTGAAGCTTTCTTT
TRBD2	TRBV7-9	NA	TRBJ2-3	CASSFPPGLAGDTQYF	TGTGCCAGCAGTTTTCCGCCGGGACTAGCCGGAGATACGCAGTATTTT
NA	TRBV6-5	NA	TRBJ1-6	CASSSSAVRGSYNNSPLHF	NA
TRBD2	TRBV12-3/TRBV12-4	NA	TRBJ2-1	CASIGTSGLYNEQFF	TGTGCCAGCATTGGGACTAGCGGGTTATACAATGAGCAGTTCTTC
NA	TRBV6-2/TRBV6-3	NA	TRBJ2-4	CASSLTNIQYF	TGTGCCAGCAGCCTGACGAACATTCAGTACTTC
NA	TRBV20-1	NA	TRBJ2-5	CSARDLGSGFETQYF	TGCAGTGCTAGAGATCTCGGGTCGGGCTTTGAGACCCAGTACTTC
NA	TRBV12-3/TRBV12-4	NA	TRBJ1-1	CASSSEAFF	TGTGCCAGCAGTTCGGAAGCTTTCTTT
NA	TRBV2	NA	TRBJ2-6	CAGRGELGTSSSGANVLTF	TGTGCCGGCAGGGGAGAGTTGGGGACATCGAGCTCTGGGGCCAACGTCCTGACTTTC
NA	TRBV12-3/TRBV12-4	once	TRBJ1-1	CASRENLRTEWAFF	TGTGCCAGCAGAGAAAACCTCAGGACGGAGTGGGCTTTCTTT
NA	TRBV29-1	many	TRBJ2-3	CSVELDTDTQYF	TGCAGCGTTGAACTAGATACAGATACGCAGTATTTT
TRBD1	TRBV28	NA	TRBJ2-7	CASVGQGGPYEQYF	TGTGCCAGCGTTGGACAGGGGGGGCCCTACGAGCAGTACTTC
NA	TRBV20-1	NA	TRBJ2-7	CSARRAGGYNEQYF	TGCAGTGCCAGAAGGGCCGGGGGATACAATGAGCAGTACTTC
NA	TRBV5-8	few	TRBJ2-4	CASSLERIQYF	TGTGCCAGCAGCTTGGAACGCATTCAGTACTTC
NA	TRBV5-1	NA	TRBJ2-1	CASSYRVSEQFF	TGCGCCAGCAGCTACAGGGTGAGTGAGCAGTTCTTC
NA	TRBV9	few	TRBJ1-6	CASSVAGTQRSPPHF	TGTGCCAGCAGCGTAGCCGGGACTCAGCGGTCACCCCCCCACTTT
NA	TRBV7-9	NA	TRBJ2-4	CASSPRAASQKQYF	TGTGCCAGCAGCCCCCGAGCGGCCTCACAGAAGCAGTACTTC
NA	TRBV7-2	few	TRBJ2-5	CANSLVSGQETQYF	TGTGCCAACAGCTTAGTGAGCGGACAAGAGACCCAGTACTTC
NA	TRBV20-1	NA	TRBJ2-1	CSASLPGGHREQFF	TGCAGTGCTAGCTTGCCGGGGGGCCATCGGGAGCAGTTCTTC
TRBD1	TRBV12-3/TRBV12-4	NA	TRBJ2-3	CASSFGDRGPADTQYF	TGTGCCAGCAGTTTTGGGGACAGGGGGCCGGCAGATACGCAGTATTTT
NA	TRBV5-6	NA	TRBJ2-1	CASSPPLLSLYNEQFF	TGTGCCAGCAGCCCTCCGCTTCTAAGCCTATACAATGAGCAGTTCTTC
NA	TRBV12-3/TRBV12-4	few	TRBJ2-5	CASTQTGTETQYF	TGTGCCAGCACACAAACGGGTACGGAGACCCAGTACTTC
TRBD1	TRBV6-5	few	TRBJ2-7	CASSRRGQDYEQYF	TGTGCCAGCAGTCGCCGGGGACAGGACTACGAGCAGTACTTC